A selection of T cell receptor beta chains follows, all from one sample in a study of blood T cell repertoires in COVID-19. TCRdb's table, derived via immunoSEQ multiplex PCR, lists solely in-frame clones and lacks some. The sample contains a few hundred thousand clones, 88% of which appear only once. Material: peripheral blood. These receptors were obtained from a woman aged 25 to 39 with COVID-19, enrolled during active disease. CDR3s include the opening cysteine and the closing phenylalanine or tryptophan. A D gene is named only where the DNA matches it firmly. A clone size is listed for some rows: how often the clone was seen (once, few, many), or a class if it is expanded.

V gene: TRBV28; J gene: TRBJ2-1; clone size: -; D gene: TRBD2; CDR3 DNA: TGTGCCAGCAGTTTAAGACTATCCCTGGGAGGGGAGCAGTTCTTC; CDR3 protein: CASSLRLSLGGEQFF
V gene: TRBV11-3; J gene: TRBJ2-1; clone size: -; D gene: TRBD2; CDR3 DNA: TGTGCCAGCAGCCCTAGCGGGACTATTGAGCAGTTCTTC; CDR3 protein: CASSPSGTIEQFF
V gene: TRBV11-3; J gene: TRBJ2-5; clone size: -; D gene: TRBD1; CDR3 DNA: TGTGCCAGCAGCCCCCGGACAGGGGGTGGGGAGACCCAGTACTTC; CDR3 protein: CASSPRTGGGETQYF
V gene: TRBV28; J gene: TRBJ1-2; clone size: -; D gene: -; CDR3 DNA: TGTGCCAGCAGGTCTGGGACACTGGGCTACACCTTC; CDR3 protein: CASRSGTLGYTF
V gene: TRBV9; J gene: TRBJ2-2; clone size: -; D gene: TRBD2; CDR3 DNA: TGTGCCAGCAGCGTGGGACTAGATTACACCGGGGAGCTGTTTTTT; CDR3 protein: CASSVGLDYTGELFF
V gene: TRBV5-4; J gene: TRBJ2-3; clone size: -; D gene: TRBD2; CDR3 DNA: TGTGCCAGCAGCCGAAGACTAGCGGGAGGGCGTGGCACAGATACGCAGTATTTT; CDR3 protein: CASSRRLAGGRGTDTQYF
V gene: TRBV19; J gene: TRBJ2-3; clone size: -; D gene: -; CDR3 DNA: TGTGCCAGTAGGGGGGGGCAGACAGATACGCAGTATTTT; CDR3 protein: CASRGGQTDTQYF
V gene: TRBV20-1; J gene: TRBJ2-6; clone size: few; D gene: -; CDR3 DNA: TGCAGTGCTAGTGTGCGGGCAGGCATGGCTGGGGCCAACGTCCTGACTTTC; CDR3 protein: CSASVRAGMAGANVLTF
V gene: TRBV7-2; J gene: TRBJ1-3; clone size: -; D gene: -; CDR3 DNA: TGTGCCAGCAGCTTAGAGGCAGCGGCGGGGCCTGGAAACACCATATATTTT; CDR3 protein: CASSLEAAAGPGNTIYF
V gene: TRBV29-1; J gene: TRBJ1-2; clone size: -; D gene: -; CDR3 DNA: TGCAGCGTTGACAGCACAGTTTATGGCTACACCTTC; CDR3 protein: CSVDSTVYGYTF
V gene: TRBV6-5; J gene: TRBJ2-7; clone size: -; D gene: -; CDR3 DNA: TGTGCCAGCAGTTCCCCCCGGTCCGAGCAGTACTTC; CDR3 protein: CASSSPRSEQYF
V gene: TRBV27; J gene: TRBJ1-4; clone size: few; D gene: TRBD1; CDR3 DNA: TGTGCCAGCAGAACAGGGGGCTCGAAAGAAAAACTGTTTTTT; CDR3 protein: CASRTGGSKEKLFF
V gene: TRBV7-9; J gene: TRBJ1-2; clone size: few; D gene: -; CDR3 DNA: TGTGCCAGCAGCCCCTCAGGGGATGGCTACACCTTC; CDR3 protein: CASSPSGDGYTF
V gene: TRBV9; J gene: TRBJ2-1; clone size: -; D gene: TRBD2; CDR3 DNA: TGTGCCAGCAGCGGTTATAGCGGGGTCTCCTACAATGAGCAGTTCTTC; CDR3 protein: CASSGYSGVSYNEQFF
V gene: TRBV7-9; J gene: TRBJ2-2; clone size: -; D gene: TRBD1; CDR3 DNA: TGTGCCAGCAGCATAGGGGGACAGTACACCGGGGAGCTGTTTTTT; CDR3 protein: CASSIGGQYTGELFF
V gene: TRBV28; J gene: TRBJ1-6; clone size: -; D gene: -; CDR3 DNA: TGTGCCAGCAGTTCCACACACCCCGAGGATTCACCCCTCCACTTT; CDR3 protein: CASSSTHPEDSPLHF
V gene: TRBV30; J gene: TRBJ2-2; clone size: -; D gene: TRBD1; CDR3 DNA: TGTGCCTGGAGTCCGGACAGGGGGCTCACCGGGGAGCTGTTTTTT; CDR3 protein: CAWSPDRGLTGELFF
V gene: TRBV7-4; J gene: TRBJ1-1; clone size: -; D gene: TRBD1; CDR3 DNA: TGTGCCAGCAGCTTAGTCCCGGGACAGGGGTTGAACACTGAAGCTTTCTTT; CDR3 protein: CASSLVPGQGLNTEAFF
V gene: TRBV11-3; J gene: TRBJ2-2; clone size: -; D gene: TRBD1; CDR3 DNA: TGTGCCAGCAGCCATCGACAGGGGGCCGGGGAGCTGTTTTTT; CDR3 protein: CASSHRQGAGELFF
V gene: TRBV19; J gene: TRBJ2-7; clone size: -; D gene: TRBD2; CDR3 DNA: TGTGCCAGTAGTCCATCGAGGCCGGGAGGATCCTACGAGCAGTACTTC; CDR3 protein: CASSPSRPGGSYEQYF
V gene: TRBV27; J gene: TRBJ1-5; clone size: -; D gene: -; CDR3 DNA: TGTGCCAGCAGTTTTGGAGGGGCGGGGCCCCAGCATTTT; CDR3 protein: CASSFGGAGPQHF
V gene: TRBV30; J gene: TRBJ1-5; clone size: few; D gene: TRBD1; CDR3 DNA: TGTGCCTGGAGCACCGGGACAGGACGTAGTCAGCCCCAGCATTTT; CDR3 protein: CAWSTGTGRSQPQHF
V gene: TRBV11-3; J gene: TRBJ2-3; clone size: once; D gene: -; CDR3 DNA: TGTGCCAGCAGCTTATTCCAGGGAACAGATACGCAGTATTTT; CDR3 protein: CASSLFQGTDTQYF
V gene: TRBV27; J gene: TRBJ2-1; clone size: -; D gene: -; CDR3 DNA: TGTGCCAGCAGTTTATCCTTCTACAATGAGCAGTTCTTC; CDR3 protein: CASSLSFYNEQFF
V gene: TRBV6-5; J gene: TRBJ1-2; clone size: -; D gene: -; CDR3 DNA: TGTGCCACCAGTTTCGGGGCAGGGGACTATGGCTACACCTTC; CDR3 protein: CATSFGAGDYGYTF
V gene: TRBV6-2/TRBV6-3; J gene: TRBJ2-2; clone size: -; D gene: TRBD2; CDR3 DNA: TGTGCCAGCAGTTACGGTGCGGGAGGGCCGGCCGGGGAGCTGTTTTTT; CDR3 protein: CASSYGAGGPAGELFF
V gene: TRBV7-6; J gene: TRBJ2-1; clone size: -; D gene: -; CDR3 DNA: TGTGCCAGCAGTCTAGGAGGGGGGGCCTACAATGAGCAGTTCTTC; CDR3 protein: CASSLGGGAYNEQFF
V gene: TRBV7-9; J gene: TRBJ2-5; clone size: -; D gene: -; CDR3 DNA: TGTGCCAGCAGTCCGGACAGCCAAGAGACCCAGTACTTC; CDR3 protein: CASSPDSQETQYF
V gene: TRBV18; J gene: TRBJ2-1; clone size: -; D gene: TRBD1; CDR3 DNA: TGTGCCAGCTCTCCCTGGACAGGGCCTAATGAGCAGTTCTTC; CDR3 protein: CASSPWTGPNEQFF
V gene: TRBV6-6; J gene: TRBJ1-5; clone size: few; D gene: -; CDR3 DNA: TGTGCCAGCAGCCAAGCCACCCAGCCCCAGCATTTT; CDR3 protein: CASSQATQPQHF
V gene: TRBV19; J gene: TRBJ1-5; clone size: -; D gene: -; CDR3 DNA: TGTGCCAGTACCGGCACCGACAATCTCTATAGCAATCAGCCCCAGCATTTT; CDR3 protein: CASTGTDNLYSNQPQHF
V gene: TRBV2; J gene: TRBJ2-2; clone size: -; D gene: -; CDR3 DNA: TGTGCCAGCAATACTTTGGGAGAGTCCAACACCGGGGAGCTGTTTTTT; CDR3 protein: CASNTLGESNTGELFF
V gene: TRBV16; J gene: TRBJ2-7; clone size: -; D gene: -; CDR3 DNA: TGTGCCAGCAGCCTCGGGACAGTTGGGACTCCTTACGAGCAGTACTTC; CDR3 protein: CASSLGTVGTPYEQYF
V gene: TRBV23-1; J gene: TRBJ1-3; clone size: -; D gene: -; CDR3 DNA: TGCGCCAGCAGATCGGGGAGAGGAAACACCATATATTTT; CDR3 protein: CASRSGRGNTIYF
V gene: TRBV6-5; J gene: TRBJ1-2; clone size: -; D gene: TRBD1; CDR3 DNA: TGTGCCAGCAGTTCTACAGGGGTCGACTATGGCTACACCTTC; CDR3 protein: CASSSTGVDYGYTF
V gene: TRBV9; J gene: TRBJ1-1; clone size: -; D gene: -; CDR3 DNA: TGTGCCAGCAGCGTAGACAGTACTGAAGCTTTCTTT; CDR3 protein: CASSVDSTEAFF
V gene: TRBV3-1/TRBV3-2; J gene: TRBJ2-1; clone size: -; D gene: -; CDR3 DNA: TGTGCCAGCAGCCCGACAGTTACTGAGCAGTTCTTC; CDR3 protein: CASSPTVTEQFF
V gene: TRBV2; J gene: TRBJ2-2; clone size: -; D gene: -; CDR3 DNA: TGTGCCAGCGTCCCTAGCGAGAACACCGGGGAGCTGTTTTTT; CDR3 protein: CASVPSENTGELFF